This T cell receptor beta chain was recovered during a study of OX40 agonist ivuxolimab in advanced cancers. Background for the entire study: The costimulatory receptor OX40 (CD134) was targeted by ivuxolimab, a fully human IgG2 agonistic monoclonal antibody. Intravenous ivuxolimab was administered to patients every 2 weeks at six dose levels: 0.01, 0.1, 0.3, 1.5, 3 and 10 mg/kg. Among the 50 to 55 dose-escalation patients, roughly 20 had hepatocellular carcinoma, 15 or so melanoma, 9 renal cell carcinoma and 9 head and neck cancer. A male proportion of around 83% and a mean age of 60 years, ranging from about 20 to 80, were recorded for the dose-escalation cohort. Patients were allowed to have had prior anti-PD-1, anti-PD-L1 or anti-CTLA-4 therapy, and 30% to 50% of the dose-escalation patients had previously received checkpoint inhibitors. Partial responses occurred in three dose-escalation patients, of whom one had hepatocellular carcinoma and two had cutaneous melanoma. Peripheral TCRbeta sequencing aimed to test whether ivuxolimab altered TCR sequence diversity and caused clonal T-cell expansion. The paper covers the monotherapy dose-escalation part of the phase I ivuxolimab trial, which included N ≈ 52 patients. General study outcomes and caveats: After ivuxolimab, CD8+ T cells had more expanded clones than CD4+ T cells on average. The antigen specificity of the peripheral T cells that underwent clonal expansion was not determined. In the 0.1-3.0 mg/kg groups, partial responders had among the lowest normalized peripheral clonal expansion, particularly in CD8+ T cells. At doses of 0.1 to 3.0 mg/kg, clonal expansion of both CD4+ and CD8+ T cells in blood was seen between baseline and week 6. Low levels of normalized T-cell clonal expansion were also seen in some patients who did not respond.

The CDR3 holds 17 amino acids from the cysteine to the phenylalanine. Just the 51-base CDR3 DNA is kept, in frame starting at base 1. Via the germline V gene, CDR1 is LGHNT and CDR2 FRNRAP. After removal of 0 bases from V and 7 bases from J, the junction retains 6 bases not matched to a gene. As to this clone: The antigen it recognizes is unknown. No much larger clone exists at a distance of one base, and base qualities are not known.

The trial excluded patients who had a history of autoimmune disease or were on systemic immunosuppression. Peripheral blood for TCR sequencing was collected from all dose cohorts at baseline, on cycle 4 day 1, and on cycle 7 day 1. The samples were taken from a phase I, first-in-human, multicenter, open-label dose-escalation trial of ivuxolimab. Adults with locally advanced or metastatic head and neck squamous cell, hepatocellular, melanoma or renal cell carcinoma were enrolled in the trial. Before TCR sequencing, CD4+ T cells and CD8+ T cells were sorted from peripheral blood as separate populations. To sequence the TCRbeta CDR3 region, genomic DNA was isolated from the sorted cells. The immunoSEQ Assay was used for sequencing of TCRbeta CDR3 regions. TCRdb's version of the immuneACCESS table is confined to in-frame rearrangements and falls short of the full clone set. An unresolved V gene accounts for under half of the shortfall where checked; the remainder is of unknown origin. The sample data list 76,000 or so clones, and around 85% of these were observed just once. Of the sample, around 5.1% falls within the top ten clones.

Here the chain combines TRBV12-5 and TRBJ2-3, with TRBD2 identical over 14 junction bases. The TCR was taken from an adult with an advanced solid tumor such as melanoma, head and neck, liver or kidney cancer. Sequenced here: CD4+ or CD8+ T cells sorted from blood, sampled in a trial of the OX40 agonist ivuxolimab. The CDR3 in this case is CASGLVPGLAGDHTQYF. The sequenced DNA is TGTGCTAGTGGTTTGGTCCCGGGACTAGCGGGAGACCATACGCAGTATTTT. The reference TRBV12-5 and TRBJ2-3 proteins fill in what lies around the CDR3, so the full variable domain reads DARVTQTPRHKVTEMGQEVTMRCQPILGHNTVFWYRQTMMQGLELLAYFRNRAPLDDSGMPKDRFSAEMPDATLATLKIQPSEPRDSAVYFCASGLVPGLAGDHTQYFGPGTRLTVL.